These 13 T cell receptor beta chains came from one sample sequenced in a study of T cell repertoires in cytomegalovirus infection. Antigens for these TCRs are unknown. TCRdb re-called the reads through MiXCR, storing one row per CDR3 protein. The sample lists tens of thousands of distinct CDR3 sequences, about 33% occurring once. The sequencing sample was made of PBMCs, sequenced either directly or after in vitro stimulation (not recorded which). The source is a human donor in good health (CMV status not recorded). Some clones in this sample may be carry-over from other donors' samples.

This chain joins TRBV5-4 and TRBJ1-1; possibly TRBD1 for D (5 bases). The length of the CDR3 is 13 residues. CDR1 and CDR2 (germline): SGHNT, YYREEE (reference sequence). Trimming shortened V by 3 bases and J by 1 base, and 7 bases separated the two germline ends. This CDR3 reads CASSSQGNTEAFF. As DNA, the CDR3 is TGTGCCAGCAGCTCCCAGGGGAACACTGAAGCTTTCTTT.

This clonotype was counted only a few times. The genes are TRBV7-2 and TRBJ2-1; 12 bases line up with TRBD2. Per the germline V gene, CDR1 is SGHTA and CDR2 is FQGNSA. Unmatched junction bases numbered 3, after V lost 2 bases and J lost 7 bases. The CDR3 runs to 15 residues. This CDR3 reads CASSLLAGGRNEQFF. The CDR3 DNA reads as TGTGCCAGCAGCTTACTAGCGGGAGGGAGGAATGAGCAGTTCTTC. The variable domain in full, completed from reference TRBV7-2 and TRBJ2-1, reads GAGVSQSPSNKVTEKGKDVELRCDPISGHTALYWYRQSLGQGLEFLIYFQGNSAPDKSGLPSDRFSAERTGGSVSTLTIQRTQQEDSAVYLCASSLLAGGRNEQFFGPGTRLTVL.

There are many counts of this clonotype. This rearrangement joins TRBV7-2 to TRBJ2-3; D might be TRBD2 (5 bases). CDR3 length: 15 amino acids. The ends were cut back, 2 bases at V and 4 bases at J, with 13 bases in the middle. Germline V gene sequence: CDR1 SGHTA, CDR2 FQGNSA. This CDR3 reads CASSLSWLAPDTQYF. The CDR3, as DNA: TGTGCCAGCAGCTTATCTTGGCTAGCCCCAGATACGCAGTATTTT.

This clonotype was found a few times. The chain's CDR3 is CASRRGTSGKNEQFF. As DNA, the CDR3 is TGCGCCAGCAGGCGAGGGACTAGCGGGAAAAATGAGCAGTTCTTC. V is TRBV5-1 and J is TRBJ2-1, with 13 positions matching TRBD2. This CDR3 has 15 amino acids. After removal of 5 bases from V and 7 bases from J, the junction contained 6 bases not matched to a gene. Germline V gene data show CDR1 as SGHRS and CDR2 as YFSETQ.

The chain carries TRBV11-2 and TRBJ2-1; no clear D gene. The CDR3 contains 14 residues. Trimming pared 8 bases from V and 1 base from J, leaving 12 bases between. The germline gives CDR1 SGHAT, CDR2 FQNNGV. The CDR3: CASGTIPSYNEQFF. In DNA form, the CDR3 reads TGTGCCAGCGGTACTATTCCATCCTACAATGAGCAGTTCTTC. The variable domain in full, with the rest retrieved from reference TRBV11-2 and TRBJ2-1, is EAGVAQSPRYKIIEKRQSVAFWCNPISGHATLYWYQQILGQGPKLLIQFQNNGVVDDSQLPKDRFSAERLKGVDSTLKIQPAKLEDSAVYLCASGTIPSYNEQFFGPGTRLTVL.

This clonotype was counted between two and nine times. The chain recombines TRBV6-1 with TRBJ1-2; D perhaps matches TRBD1 (5 bases). The V gene lost 4 bases and the J gene lost 10 bases, with 22 bases spanning the gap. Germline assignment: CDR1 MNHNS and CDR2 SASEGT. The CDR3 totals 15 residues. CDR3 in DNA: TGTGCCAGCAGTGGAAGGGTAGGGACGGGCGGTGACTACACCTTC. It encodes CASSGRVGTGGDYTF.

J is TRBJ1-1 and V is TRBV20-1; 7 positions agree with TRBD1. This CDR3 region has 12 residues. CDR1 and CDR2 from the germline V gene are DFQATT and SNEGSKA (reference sequence). CDR3 protein: CRAGGPDTEAFF. The CDR3 DNA sequence: TGCAGGGCAGGGGGGCCGGACACTGAAGCTTTCTTT.

V gene TRBV5-8 combines with J gene TRBJ1-4; 7 bases are shared with TRBD1. V was clipped by 5 bases and J by 5 bases; unmatched bases: 6. Germline V gene data show CDR1 as SGHTS and CDR2 as YDEGEE. The CDR3 loop spans 14 amino acids. CDR3 in amino acids: CASRDRALNEKLFF. The CDR3 bases are TGTGCCAGCAGAGACAGGGCGCTAAATGAAAAACTGTTTTTT.

This clonotype was picked up a small number of times. This may come from a read error, since a much larger clone is one base off. The chain is built from TRBV6-2 or TRBV6-3 and TRBJ2-7; 7 bases are a match to TRBD1. Germline trimming cut 4 bases from V and 3 bases from J; bases unmatched to any gene: 6. The germline CDR1 and CDR2 sequences are MNHEY and SVGEGT. The CDR3 covers 14 residues. The CDR3, as DNA: TGTGCCAGCAGTTCCCCGACAGGGATCTACGAGCAGTACTTC. This encodes CASSSPTGIYEQYF.

This clonotype was recorded at least ten times. The chain couples TRBV7-2 to TRBJ2-3; 12 bases map to TRBD2. The V and J ends lost 5 bases and 6 bases, in that order; junction bases with no gene match: 9. The germline CDR1 and CDR2 sequences are SGHTA and FQGNSA. CDR3 length: 16 residues. The CDR3 protein is CASSPELAGGSDTQYF. The DNA for the CDR3 is TGTGCCAGCAGCCCTGAACTAGCGGGAGGATCTGATACGCAGTATTTT.

This clonotype showed up just a few times. The chain carries TRBV20-1 and TRBJ2-1; 8 bases map to TRBD2. CDR1 and CDR2 from the germline V gene are DFQATT and SNEGSKA (reference sequence). Unmatched junction bases numbered 9, after V lost 1 base and J lost 7 bases. The CDR3 has 15 residues. CDR3 amino acids: CSARAPSGSLNEQFF. The CDR3 DNA sequence: TGCAGTGCTAGAGCTCCGAGCGGGAGCCTTAATGAGCAGTTCTTC.

This clonotype came up a few times. J is TRBJ1-1 and V is TRBV11-2; TRBD1 agrees at 7 bases. The V and J ends lost 2 bases and 0 bases, in that order; junction bases with no gene match: 6. The CDR3 consists of 16 residues. Germline loops: CDR1 SGHAT, CDR2 FQNNGV. CDR3 coding DNA: TGTGCCAGCAGCTTAAGGGCAGGGGGGATGAACACTGAAGCTTTCTTT. Amino acid sequence: CASSLRAGGMNTEAFF.

The chain uses TRBV2 and TRBJ2-3; TRBD2 matches at 13 bases. Germline V CDR1 and CDR2: SNHLY, FYNNEI. This CDR3 is built from 15 residues. Losses at the gene ends were 3 bases for V and 6 bases for J; bases not matched to a gene: 3. In DNA, the CDR3 is TGTGCCAGCAGTGACAGACTAGCGGGAGGCGATACGCAGTATTTT. Translation gives CASSDRLAGGDTQYF.